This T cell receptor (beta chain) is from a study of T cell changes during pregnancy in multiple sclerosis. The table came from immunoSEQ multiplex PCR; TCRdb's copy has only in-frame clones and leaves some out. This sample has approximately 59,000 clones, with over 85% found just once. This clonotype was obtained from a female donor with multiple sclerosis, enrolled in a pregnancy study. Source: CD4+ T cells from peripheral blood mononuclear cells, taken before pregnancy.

The CDR3 DNA follows: TGTGCCAGTAGTACCAGGACAGGGGATCCCGGGGAGCTGTTTTTT. Its translation is CASSTRTGDPGELFF. This chain uses TRBV19 with TRBJ2-2, with 9 bases identical to TRBD1. This CDR3 has 15 residues. The germline V gene has CDR1 LNHDA and CDR2 SQIVND (reference sequence). J was trimmed by 6 bases and V by 4 bases; bases with no gene match: 6.